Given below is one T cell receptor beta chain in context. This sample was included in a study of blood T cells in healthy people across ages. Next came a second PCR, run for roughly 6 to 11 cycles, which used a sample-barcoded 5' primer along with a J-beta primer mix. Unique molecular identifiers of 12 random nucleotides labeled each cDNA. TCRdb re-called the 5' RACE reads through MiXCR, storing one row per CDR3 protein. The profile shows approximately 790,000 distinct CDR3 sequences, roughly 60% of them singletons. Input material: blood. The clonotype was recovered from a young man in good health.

CDR3 residues: CAIRPRGLNTEAFF. CDR3 bases: TGTGCCATCAGGCCTAGGGGCCTGAACACTGAAGCTTTCTTT. V gene TRBV10-3 combines with J gene TRBJ1-1, with D perhaps matching TRBD1 (5 bases). Germline CDR1 ENHRY, CDR2 SYGVKD. V shed 6 bases and J shed 0 bases, with 11 bases lying between them. CDR3 length equals 14 residues.